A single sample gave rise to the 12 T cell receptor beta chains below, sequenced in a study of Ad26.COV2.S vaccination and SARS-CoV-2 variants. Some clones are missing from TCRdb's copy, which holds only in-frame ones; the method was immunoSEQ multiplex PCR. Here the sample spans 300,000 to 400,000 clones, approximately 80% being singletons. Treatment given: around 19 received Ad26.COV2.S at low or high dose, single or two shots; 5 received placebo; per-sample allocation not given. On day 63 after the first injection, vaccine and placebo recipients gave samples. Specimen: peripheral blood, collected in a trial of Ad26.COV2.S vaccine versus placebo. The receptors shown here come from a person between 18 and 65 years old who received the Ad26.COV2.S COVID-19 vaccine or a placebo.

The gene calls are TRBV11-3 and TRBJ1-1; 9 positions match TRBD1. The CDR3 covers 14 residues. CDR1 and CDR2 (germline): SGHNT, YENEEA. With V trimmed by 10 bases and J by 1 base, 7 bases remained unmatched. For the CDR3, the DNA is TGTGCCACTAAGACAGGGGGTAGGAACACTGAAGCTTTCTTT. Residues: CATKTGGRNTEAFF.

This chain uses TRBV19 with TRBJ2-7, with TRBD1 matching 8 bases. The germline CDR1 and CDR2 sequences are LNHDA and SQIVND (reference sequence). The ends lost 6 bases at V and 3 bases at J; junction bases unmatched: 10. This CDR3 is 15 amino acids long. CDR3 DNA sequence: TGTGCCAGTAGCAAAACCGGGACAGGACTCTACGAGCAGTACTTC. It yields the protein CASSKTGTGLYEQYF. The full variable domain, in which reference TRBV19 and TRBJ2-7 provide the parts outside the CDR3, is DGGITQSPKYLFRKEGQNVTLSCEQNLNHDAMYWYRQDPGQGLRLIYYSQIVNDFQKGDIAEGYSVSREKKESFPLTVTSAQKNPTAFYLCASSKTGTGLYEQYFGPGTRLTVT.

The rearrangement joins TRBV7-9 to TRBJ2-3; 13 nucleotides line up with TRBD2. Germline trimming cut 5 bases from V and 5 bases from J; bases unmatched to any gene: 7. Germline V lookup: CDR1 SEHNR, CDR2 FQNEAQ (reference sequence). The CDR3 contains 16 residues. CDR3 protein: CASSRKLAGGLDTQYF. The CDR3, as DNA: TGTGCCAGCAGCCGCAAACTAGCGGGGGGGCTAGATACGCAGTATTTT.

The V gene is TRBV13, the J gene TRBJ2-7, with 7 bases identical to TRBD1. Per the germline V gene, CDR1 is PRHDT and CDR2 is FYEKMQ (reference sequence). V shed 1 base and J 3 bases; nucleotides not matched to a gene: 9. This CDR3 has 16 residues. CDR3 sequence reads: CASSLVGQGVSYEQYF. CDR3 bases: TGTGCCAGCAGCTTAGTAGGGCAGGGGGTGAGCTACGAGCAGTACTTC.

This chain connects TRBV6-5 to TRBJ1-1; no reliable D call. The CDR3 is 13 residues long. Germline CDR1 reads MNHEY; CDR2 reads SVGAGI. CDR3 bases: TGTGCTATAACAAAGGATATGGATACTGAAGCTTTCTTT. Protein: CAITKDMDTEAFF.

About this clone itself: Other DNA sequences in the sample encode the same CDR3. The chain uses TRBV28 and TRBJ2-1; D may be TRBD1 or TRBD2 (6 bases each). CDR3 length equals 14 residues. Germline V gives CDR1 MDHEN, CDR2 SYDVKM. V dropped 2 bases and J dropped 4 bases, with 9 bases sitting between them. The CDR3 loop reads CASSLGGGYNEQFF. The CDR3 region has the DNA TGTGCCAGCAGTTTAGGAGGGGGGTACAATGAGCAGTTCTTC.

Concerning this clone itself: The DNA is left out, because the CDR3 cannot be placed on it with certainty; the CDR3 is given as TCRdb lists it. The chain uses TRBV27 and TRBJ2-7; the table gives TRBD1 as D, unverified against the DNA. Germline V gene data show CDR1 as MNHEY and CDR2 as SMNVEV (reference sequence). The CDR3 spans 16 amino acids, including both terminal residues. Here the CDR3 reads CASSSSTGELTYEQYF.

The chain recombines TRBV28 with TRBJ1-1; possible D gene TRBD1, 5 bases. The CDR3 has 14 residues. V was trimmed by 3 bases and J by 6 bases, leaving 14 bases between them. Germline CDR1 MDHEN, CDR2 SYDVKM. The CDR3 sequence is CASSFWREGAEAFF. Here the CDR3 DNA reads TGTGCCAGCAGTTTCTGGCGAGAAGGGGCTGAAGCTTTCTTT.

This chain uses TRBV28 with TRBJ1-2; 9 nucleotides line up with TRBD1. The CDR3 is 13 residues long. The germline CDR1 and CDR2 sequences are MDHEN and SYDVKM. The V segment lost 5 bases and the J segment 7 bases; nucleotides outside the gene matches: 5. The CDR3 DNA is TGTGCCAGCAGTCAGGGACAGGGTTTTGGCTACACCTTC. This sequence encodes CASSQGQGFGYTF.

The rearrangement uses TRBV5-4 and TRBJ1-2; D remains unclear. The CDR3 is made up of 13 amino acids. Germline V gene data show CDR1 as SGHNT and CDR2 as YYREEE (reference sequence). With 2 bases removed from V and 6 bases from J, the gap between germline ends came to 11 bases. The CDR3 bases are TGTGCCAGCAGCTTCCAGGAGACCCATGGCTACACCTTC. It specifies CASSFQETHGYTF.

DNA for the CDR3: TGTGCCAGCAGCCTATCCTTGGGCTCCGGGAGCGGGGAGCTGTTTTTT. This encodes CASSLSLGSGSGELFF. The chain has TRBV7-9 and TRBJ2-2, with D perhaps TRBD2 (6 bases). The CDR3 is made up of 16 amino acids. CDR1 is SEHNR and CDR2 is FQNEAQ in the germline V gene (reference sequence). Trimming stripped 5 bases from V and 7 bases from J, with 20 bases between.

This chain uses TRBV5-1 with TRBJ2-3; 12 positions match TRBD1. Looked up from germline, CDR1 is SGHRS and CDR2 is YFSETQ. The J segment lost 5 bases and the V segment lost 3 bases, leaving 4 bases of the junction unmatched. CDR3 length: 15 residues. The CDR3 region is CASSYGTGGRDTQYF. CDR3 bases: TGCGCCAGCAGCTATGGGACAGGGGGCAGAGATACGCAGTATTTT. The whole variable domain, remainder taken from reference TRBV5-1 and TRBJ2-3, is KAGVTQTPRYLIKTRGQQVTLSCSPISGHRSVSWYQQTPGQGLQFLFEYFSETQRNKGNFPGRFSGRQFSNSRSEMNVSTLELGDSALYLCASSYGTGGRDTQYFGPGTRLTVL.